Reported below is one T cell receptor (beta chain). In the original workflow: Scientists estimated how many nucleated cells there were by amplifying reference gene primers. The method was immunoSEQ multiplex PCR; TCRdb's version includes in-frame clones alone and lacks a portion of them. Clonal size and the V and J genes are those of that table, whereas D and trimming came from the DNA. Found here are 150,000 to 200,000 clones, about 88% of them singletons; the top ten hold 2% to 2.5%. V shed 2 bases and J 4 bases; nucleotides not matched to a gene: 19. The germline V gene has CDR1 MDHEN and CDR2 SYDVKM. The CDR3 sequence is 21 residues long. The sample originates from a study of blood T cell repertoires in COVID-19. Looking at the study overall: Italy, Spain and the United States were the sources of the convalescent and acute COVID-19 samples.

The sample comprised peripheral blood. The sequence derives from a man aged 65 to 79 with active or convalescent COVID-19. The chain links TRBV28 to TRBJ2-2; 10 bases align to TRBD1. CDR3 nucleotides: TGTGCCAGCAGTTTAACCCCCTTCCTCATAGACAGGGGGCGCCTCACCGGGGAGCTGTTTTTT. Protein: CASSLTPFLIDRGRLTGELFF.